This T cell receptor (beta chain) was sequenced during a study of cytomegalovirus exposure and HLA in healthy donors. Findings and caveats of the study: A later analysis linked a missense variant in DCLRE1C to the trimming of TCR beta V and J genes.

Sampled while nominally healthy, donors likely had unrecorded immune exposures. The PCR was carried out with 60 Vbeta primers and 13 Jbeta primers. Method: immunoSEQ multiplex PCR; TCRdb's copy keeps in-frame clones and lacks some. The sample includes approximately 240,000 clones, approximately 82% of them seen just once. The junction had 6 bases not matched to a gene; V was cut back by 6 bases and J by 5 bases. The CDR3 is 15 amino acids. The V gene's germline CDR1 is LNHDA and CDR2 SQIVND (reference sequence). This clone has just one count. What it recognizes is unknown. Sequenced material: PBMCs. The chain has TRBV19 and TRBJ2-1, with 11 bases matching TRBD1. The sequence was obtained from a woman in her thirties or forties in good health and CMV-seronegative. The chain's CDR3 is CASRLDRGPHNEQFF. The DNA for the CDR3 is TGTGCCAGTAGACTGGACAGGGGGCCACACAATGAGCAGTTCTTC.